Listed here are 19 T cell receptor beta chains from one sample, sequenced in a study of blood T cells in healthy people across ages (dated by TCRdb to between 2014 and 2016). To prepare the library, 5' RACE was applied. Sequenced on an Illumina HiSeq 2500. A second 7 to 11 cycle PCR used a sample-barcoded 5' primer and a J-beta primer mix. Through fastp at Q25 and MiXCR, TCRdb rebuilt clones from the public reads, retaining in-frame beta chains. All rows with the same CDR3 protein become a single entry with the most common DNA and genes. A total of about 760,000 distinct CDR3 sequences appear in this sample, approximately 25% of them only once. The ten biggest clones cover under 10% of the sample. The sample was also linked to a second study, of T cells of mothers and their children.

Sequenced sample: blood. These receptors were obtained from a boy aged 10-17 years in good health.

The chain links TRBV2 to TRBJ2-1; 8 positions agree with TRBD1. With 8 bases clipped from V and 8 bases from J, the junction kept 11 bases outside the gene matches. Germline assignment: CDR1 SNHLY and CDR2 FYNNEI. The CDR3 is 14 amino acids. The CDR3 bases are TGTGCCAGCGGCAAGGACAGGGTAGGAGATGAGCAGTTCTTC. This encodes CASGKDRVGDEQFF.

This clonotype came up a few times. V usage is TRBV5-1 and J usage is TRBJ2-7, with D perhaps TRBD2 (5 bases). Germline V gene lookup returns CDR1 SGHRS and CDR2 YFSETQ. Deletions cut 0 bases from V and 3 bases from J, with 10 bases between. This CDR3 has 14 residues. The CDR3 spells CASSLEGESYEQYF. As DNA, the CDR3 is TGCGCCAGCAGCTTGGAGGGAGAAAGCTACGAGCAGTACTTC.

The CDR3 loop is CAISESGLAGAAYEQYF. In DNA, the CDR3 is TGTGCCATCAGTGAGTCGGGTCTAGCGGGGGCGGCCTACGAGCAGTACTTC. The genes are TRBV10-3 and TRBJ2-7; 10 nucleotides align to TRBD2. Germline V lookup: CDR1 ENHRY, CDR2 SYGVKD. The CDR3 extends over 17 amino acids. Trimming cost V 0 bases and J 2 bases; bases outside gene matches: 7.

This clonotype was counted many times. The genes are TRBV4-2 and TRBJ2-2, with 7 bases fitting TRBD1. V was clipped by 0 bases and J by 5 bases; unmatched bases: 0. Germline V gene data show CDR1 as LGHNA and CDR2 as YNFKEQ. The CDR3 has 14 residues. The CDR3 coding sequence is TGTGCCAGCAGCCAAGACAGGGGGACCGGGGAGCTGTTTTTT. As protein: CASSQDRGTGELFF.

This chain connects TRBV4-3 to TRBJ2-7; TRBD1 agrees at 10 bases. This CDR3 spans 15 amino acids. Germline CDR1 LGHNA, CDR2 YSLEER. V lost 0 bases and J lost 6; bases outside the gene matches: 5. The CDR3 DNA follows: TGCGCCAGCAGCCAAGAAGGGGGGACAGGGGCCGAGCAGTACTTC. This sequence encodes CASSQEGGTGAEQYF.

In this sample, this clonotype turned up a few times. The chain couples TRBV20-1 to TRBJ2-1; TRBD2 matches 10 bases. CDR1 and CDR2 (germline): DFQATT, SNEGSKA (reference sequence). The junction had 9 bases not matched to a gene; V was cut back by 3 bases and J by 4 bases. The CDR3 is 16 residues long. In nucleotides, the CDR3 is TGCAGTGCTAGTCCCCTAGCGGGGGATTTGTACAATGAGCAGTTCTTC. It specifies CSASPLAGDLYNEQFF.

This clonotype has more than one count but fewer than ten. The CDR3 is CAVGRGTATNQPQHF. CDR3 sequence (DNA): TGTGCCGTCGGGAGAGGGACAGCCACTAATCAGCCCCAGCATTTT. This sequence joins TRBV28 and TRBJ1-5, with TRBD1 matching over 7 bases. V was clipped by 11 bases and J by 4 bases; unmatched bases: 14. In germline, CDR1 is MDHEN, CDR2 SYDVKM. This CDR3 has 15 amino acids.

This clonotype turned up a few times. The CDR3 loop reads CASGLILEQYF. CDR3 sequence (DNA): TGTGCCAGTGGGCTTATTTTGGAGCAGTACTTC. The V call is TRBV7-9, the J call TRBJ2-7; D remains ambiguous. V was clipped by 9 bases and J by 7 bases, with 13 bases between them. Looked up from germline, CDR1 is SEHNR and CDR2 is FQNEAQ (reference sequence). There are 11 residues in the CDR3.

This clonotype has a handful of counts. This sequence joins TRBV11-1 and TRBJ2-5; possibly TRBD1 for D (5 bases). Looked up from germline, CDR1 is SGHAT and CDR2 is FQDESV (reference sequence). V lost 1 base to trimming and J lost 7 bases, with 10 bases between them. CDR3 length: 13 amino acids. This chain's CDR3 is CASSLGQGWTQYF. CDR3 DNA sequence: TGTGCCAGCAGCTTAGGGCAGGGTTGGACCCAGTACTTC.

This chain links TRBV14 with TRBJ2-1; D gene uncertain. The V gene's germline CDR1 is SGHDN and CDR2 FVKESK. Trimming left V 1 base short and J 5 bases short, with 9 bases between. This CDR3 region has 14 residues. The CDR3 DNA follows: TGTGCCAGCAGCCAAGGAAGACGAAACAATGAGCAGTTCTTC. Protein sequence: CASSQGRRNNEQFF.

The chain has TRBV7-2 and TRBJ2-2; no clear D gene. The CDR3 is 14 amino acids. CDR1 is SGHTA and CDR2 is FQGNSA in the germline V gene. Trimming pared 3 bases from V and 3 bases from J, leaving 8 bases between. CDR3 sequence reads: CASSFFRYTGELFF. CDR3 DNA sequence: TGTGCCAGCAGCTTTTTCCGTTACACCGGGGAGCTGTTTTTT.

The CDR3 spells CASSGDRGAGELFF. The CDR3 DNA reads TGTGCCAGCAGCGGTGACAGGGGTGCCGGGGAGCTGTTTTTT. The J gene is TRBJ2-2, the V gene TRBV5-6; TRBD1 agrees at 8 bases. The CDR3 runs to 14 residues. The V and J ends lost 4 bases and 6 bases, in that order; junction bases with no gene match: 5. Germline V gene data show CDR1 as SGHDT and CDR2 as YYEEEE.

The CDR3 DNA reads as TGTGCCAGCAGTTACTCTACGGGGGGGGAGCTGTTTTTT. Protein: CASSYSTGGELFF. The chain joins TRBV6-5 to TRBJ2-2; possible D gene TRBD2, 5 bases. The germline V and J ends were trimmed by 0 bases and 8 bases, with 7 bases remaining between them. Germline V lookup: CDR1 MNHEY, CDR2 SVGAGI. This CDR3 contains 13 residues.

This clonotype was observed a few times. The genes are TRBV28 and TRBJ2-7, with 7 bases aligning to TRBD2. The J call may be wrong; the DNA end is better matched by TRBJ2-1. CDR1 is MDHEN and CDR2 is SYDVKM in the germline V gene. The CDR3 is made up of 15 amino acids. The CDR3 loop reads CASSPAGRESNEQFF. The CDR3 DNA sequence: TGTGCCAGCAGTCCCGCCGGGCGGGAGTCGAATGAGCAGTTCTTC.

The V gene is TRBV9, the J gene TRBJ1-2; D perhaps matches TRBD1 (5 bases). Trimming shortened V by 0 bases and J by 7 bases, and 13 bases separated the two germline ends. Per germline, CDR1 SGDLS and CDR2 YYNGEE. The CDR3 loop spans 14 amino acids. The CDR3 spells CASSVGAGVRGYTF. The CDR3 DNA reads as TGTGCCAGCAGCGTAGGAGCGGGGGTTCGTGGCTACACCTTC. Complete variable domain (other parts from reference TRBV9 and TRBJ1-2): DSGVTQTPKHLITATGQRVTLRCSPRSGDLSVYWYQQSLDQGLQFLIQYYNGEERAKGNILERFSAQQFPDLHSELNLSSLELGDSALYFCASSVGAGVRGYTFGSGTRLTVV.

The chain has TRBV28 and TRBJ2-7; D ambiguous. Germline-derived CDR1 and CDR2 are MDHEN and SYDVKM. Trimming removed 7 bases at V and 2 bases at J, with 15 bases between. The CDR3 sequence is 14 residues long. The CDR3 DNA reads TGTGCCAGCACCTCGCCTCGGTACACCTACGAGCAGTACTTC. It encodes CASTSPRYTYEQYF.

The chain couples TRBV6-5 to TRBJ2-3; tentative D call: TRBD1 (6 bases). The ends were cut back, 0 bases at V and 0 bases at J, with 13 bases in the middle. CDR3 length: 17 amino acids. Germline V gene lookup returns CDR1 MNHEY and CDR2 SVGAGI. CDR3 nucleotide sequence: TGTGCCAGCAGTTACTCACCCCAGGGGCTAAGCACAGATACGCAGTATTTT. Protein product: CASSYSPQGLSTDTQYF.

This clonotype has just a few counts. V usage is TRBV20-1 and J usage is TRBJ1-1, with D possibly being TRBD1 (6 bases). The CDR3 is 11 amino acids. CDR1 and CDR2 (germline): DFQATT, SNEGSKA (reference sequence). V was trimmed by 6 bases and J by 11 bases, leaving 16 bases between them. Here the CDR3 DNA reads TGCAGTGCCAAAACAGGGTATAGCGCTTTCTTT. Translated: CSAKTGYSAFF.

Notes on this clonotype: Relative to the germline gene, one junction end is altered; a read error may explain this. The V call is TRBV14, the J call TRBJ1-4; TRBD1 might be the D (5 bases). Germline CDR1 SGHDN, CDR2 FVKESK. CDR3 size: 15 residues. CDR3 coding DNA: TGTGTCAGCAGCCCGTTAAGCCTGGGGGATGAAAAACTGTTTTTT. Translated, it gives CVSSPLSLGDEKLFF.